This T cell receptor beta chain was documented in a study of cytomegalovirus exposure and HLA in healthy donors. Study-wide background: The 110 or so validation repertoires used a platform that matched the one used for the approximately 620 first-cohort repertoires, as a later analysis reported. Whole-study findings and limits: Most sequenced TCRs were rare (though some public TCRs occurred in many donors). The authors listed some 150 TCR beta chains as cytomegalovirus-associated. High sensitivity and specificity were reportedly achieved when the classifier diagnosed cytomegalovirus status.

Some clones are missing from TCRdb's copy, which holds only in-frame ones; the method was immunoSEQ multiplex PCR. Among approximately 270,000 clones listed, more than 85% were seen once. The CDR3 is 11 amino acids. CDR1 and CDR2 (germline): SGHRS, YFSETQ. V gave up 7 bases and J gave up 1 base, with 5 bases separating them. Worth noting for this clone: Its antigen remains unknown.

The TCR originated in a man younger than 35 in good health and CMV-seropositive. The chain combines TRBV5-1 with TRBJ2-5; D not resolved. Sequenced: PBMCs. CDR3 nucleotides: TGCGCCAGCGGATCCCAAGAGACCCAGTACTTC. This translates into CASGSQETQYF.